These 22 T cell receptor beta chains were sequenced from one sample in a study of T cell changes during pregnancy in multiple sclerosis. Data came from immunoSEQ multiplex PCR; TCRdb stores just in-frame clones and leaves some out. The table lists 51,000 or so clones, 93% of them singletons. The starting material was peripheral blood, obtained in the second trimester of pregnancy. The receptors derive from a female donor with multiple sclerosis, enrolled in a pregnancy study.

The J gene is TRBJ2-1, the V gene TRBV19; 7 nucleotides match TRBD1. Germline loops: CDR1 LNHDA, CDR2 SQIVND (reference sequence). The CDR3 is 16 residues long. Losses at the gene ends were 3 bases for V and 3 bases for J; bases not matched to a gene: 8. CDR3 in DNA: TGTGCCAGTAGTATTACCGGGACAGCTGACTACAATGAGCAGTTCTTC. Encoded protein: CASSITGTADYNEQFF.

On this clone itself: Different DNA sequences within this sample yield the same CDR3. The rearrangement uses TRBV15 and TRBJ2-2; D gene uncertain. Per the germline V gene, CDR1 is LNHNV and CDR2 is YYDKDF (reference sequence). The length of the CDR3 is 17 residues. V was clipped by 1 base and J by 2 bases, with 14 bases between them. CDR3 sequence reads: CATSRVDHRPNTGELFF. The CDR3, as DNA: TGTGCCACCAGCAGAGTAGATCACAGACCTAACACCGGGGAGCTGTTTTTT.

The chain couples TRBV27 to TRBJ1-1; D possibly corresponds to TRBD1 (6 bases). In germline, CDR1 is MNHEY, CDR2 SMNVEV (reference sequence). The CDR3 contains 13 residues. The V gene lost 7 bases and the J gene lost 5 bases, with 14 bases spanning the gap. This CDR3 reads CASTAGRGTEAFF. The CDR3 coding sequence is TGTGCCAGCACGGCCGGGAGGGGGACTGAAGCTTTCTTT.

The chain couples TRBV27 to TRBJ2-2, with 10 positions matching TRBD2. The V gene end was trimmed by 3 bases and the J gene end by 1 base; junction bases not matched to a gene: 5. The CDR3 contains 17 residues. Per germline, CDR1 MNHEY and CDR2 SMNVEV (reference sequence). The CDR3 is CASSLARTSGNTGELFF. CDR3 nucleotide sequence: TGTGCCAGCAGTTTGGCGAGGACTAGCGGGAACACCGGGGAGCTGTTTTTT.

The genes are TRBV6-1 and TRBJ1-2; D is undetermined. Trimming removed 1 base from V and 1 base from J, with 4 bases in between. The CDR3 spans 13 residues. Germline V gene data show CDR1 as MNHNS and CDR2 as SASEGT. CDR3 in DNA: TGTGCCAGCAGTGAAGACAGTAACTATGGCTACACCTTC. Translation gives CASSEDSNYGYTF.

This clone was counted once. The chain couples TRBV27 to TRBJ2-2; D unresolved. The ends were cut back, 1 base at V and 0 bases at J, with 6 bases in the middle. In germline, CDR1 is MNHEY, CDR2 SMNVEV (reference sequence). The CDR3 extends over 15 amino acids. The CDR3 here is CASSLFSPNTGELFF. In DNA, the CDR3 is TGTGCCAGCAGTTTATTTAGTCCGAACACCGGGGAGCTGTTTTTT.

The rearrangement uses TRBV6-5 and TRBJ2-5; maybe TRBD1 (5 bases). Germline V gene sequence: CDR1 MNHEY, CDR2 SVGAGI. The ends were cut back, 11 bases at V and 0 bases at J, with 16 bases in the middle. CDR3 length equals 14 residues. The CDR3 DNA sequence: TGTGCCTGCCAAAGGGCAGGGAACCAAGAGACCCAGTACTTC. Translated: CACQRAGNQETQYF.

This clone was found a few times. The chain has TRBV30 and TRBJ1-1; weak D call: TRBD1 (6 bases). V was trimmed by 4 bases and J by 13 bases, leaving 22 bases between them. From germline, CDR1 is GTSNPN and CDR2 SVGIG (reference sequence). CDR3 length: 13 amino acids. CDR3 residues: CAWNKQGLVLDFF. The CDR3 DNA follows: TGTGCCTGGAATAAGCAGGGGCTGGTTCTGGATTTCTTT.

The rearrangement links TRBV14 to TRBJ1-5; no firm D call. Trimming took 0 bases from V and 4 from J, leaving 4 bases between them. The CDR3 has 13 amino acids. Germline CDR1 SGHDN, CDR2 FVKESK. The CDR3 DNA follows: TGTGCCAGCAGCCAAGATCTTAATCAGCCCCAGCATTTT. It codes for CASSQDLNQPQHF.

The CDR3 coding sequence is TGTGCCAGCAGCTTACCCCGACAGAGTAAAGAGACCCAGTACTTC. It specifies CASSLPRQSKETQYF. The rearrangement joins TRBV7-2 to TRBJ2-5, with D possibly TRBD1 on 5 matching bases. V lost 2 bases, J lost 3 bases, and 13 bases lay in between. Germline CDR1 SGHTA, CDR2 FQGNSA. The CDR3 has 15 residues.

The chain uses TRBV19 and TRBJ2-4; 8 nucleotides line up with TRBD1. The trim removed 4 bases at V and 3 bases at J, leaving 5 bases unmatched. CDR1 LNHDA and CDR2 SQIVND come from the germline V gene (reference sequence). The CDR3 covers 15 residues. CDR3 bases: TGTGCCAGTAGTACTCAGGGGGCAGGCAAAAACATTCAGTACTTC. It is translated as CASSTQGAGKNIQYF.

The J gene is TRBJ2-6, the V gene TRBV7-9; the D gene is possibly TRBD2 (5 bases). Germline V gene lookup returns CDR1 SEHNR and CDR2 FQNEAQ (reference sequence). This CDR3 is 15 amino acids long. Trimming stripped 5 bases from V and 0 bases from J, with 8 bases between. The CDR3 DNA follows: TGTGCCAGCAGCCCCGCGGGCTCTGGGGCCAACGTCCTGACTTTC. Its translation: CASSPAGSGANVLTF.

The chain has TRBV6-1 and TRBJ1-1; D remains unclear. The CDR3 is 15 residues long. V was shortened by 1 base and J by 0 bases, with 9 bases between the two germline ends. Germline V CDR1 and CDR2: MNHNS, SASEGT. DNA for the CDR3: TGTGCCAGCAGTGAAGAACGGAGATTGAACACTGAAGCTTTCTTT. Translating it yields CASSEERRLNTEAFF.

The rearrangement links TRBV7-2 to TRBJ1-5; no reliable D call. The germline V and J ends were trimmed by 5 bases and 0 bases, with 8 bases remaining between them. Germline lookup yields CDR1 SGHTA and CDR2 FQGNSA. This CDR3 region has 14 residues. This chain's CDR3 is CASSLTYSNQPQHF. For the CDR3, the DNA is TGTGCCAGCAGCCTTACCTATAGCAATCAGCCCCAGCATTTT.

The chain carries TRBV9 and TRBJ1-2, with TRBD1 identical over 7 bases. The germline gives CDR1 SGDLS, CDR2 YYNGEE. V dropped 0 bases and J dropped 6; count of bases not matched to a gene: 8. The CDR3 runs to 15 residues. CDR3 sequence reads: CASSVGFGGGDGYTF. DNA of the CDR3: TGTGCCAGCAGCGTAGGGTTTGGAGGGGGCGATGGCTACACCTTC.

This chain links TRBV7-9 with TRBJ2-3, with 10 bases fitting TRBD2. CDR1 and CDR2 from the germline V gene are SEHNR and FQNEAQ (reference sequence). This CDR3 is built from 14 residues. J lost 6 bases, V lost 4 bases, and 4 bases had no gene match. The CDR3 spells CASSSGLATDTQYF. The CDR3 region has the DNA TGTGCCAGCAGCTCGGGACTAGCGACCGATACGCAGTATTTT.

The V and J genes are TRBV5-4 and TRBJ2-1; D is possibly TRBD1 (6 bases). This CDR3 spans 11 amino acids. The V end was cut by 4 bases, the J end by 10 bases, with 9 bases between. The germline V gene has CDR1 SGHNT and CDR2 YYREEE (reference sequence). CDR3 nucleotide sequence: TGTGCCAGCAGCATCGGGACAGAGCAGTTCTTC. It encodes CASSIGTEQFF.

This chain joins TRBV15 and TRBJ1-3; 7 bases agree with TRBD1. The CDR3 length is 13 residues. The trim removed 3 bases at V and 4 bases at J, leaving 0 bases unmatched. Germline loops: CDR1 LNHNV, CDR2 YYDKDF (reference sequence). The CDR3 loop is CATSRDRGNTIYF. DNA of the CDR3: TGTGCCACCAGCAGGGACAGGGGAAACACCATATATTTT.

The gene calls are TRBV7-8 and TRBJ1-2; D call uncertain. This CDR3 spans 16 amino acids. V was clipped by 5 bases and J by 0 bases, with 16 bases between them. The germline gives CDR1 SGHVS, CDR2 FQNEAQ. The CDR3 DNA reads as TGTGCCAGCAGCACTCGGGTCCCAGATACTAACTATGGCTACACCTTC. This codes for CASSTRVPDTNYGYTF.

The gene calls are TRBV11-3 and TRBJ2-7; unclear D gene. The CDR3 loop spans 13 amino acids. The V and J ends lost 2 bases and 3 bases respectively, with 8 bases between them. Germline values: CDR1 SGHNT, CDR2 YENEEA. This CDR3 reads CASSLTPFYEQYF. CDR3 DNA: TGTGCCAGCAGCTTAACTCCCTTCTACGAGCAGTACTTC.

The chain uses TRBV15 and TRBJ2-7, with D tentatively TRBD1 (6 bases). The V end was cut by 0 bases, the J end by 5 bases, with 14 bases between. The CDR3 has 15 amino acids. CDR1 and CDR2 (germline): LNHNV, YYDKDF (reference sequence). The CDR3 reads CATSRDGQGWDEQYF. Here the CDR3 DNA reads TGTGCCACCAGCAGAGATGGGCAGGGGTGGGACGAGCAGTACTTC.

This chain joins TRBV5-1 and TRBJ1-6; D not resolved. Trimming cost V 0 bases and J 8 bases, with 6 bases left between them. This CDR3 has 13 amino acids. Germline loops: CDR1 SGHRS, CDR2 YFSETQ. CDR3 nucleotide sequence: TGCGCCAGCAGCTTGGAGGAGTATTCACCCCTCCACTTT. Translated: CASSLEEYSPLHF.